This T cell receptor beta chain was found in a study of T-cell reconstitution after alpha-beta-depleted transplantation in children. Study-wide results and limits: Recipient T cells and thymic progenitors that survived were the source of the high TCRbeta diversity seen at day 60 in some patients.

This clonotype was seen just once. Antigen unknown. For TCRbeta, the library was prepared with unique molecular identifiers. TCRdb re-called the PCR reads through MiXCR, storing one row per CDR3 protein. The sample has 300,000 to 400,000 distinct CDR3 sequences, around 25% seen once; the top ten hold around 9.9%. This receptor was obtained from a male patient aged 10 to 17 who had a stem cell transplant for acute lymphoblastic leukemia, so the T cells may come from the graft donor. The source was PBMCs, mostly from graft donor cells, collected 180 days after TCRalphabeta/CD19-depleted stem cell transplant.

The CDR3 is CASSLVWGSGYNEQFF. The CDR3 nucleotides are TGTGCCAGCAGCTTAGTATGGGGGTCGGGCTACAATGAGCAGTTCTTC. The chain links TRBV7-9 to TRBJ2-1, with D perhaps matching TRBD1 or TRBD2 (5 bases each). Trimming stripped 1 base from V and 3 bases from J, with 13 bases between. This CDR3 is built from 16 residues. Germline V gene lookup returns CDR1 SEHNR and CDR2 FQNEAQ (reference sequence).